This T cell receptor (beta chain) was identified during a study of T cells in tuberculosis. In the study overall: Within 7 days of starting treatment, or before, PBMC were stored.

Time point meaning: new active TB diagnosis, blood taken before or within 7 days of starting treatment. Germline CDR1 and CDR2: SGHTA and FQGNSA. The CDR3 runs 14 residues. V was shortened by 1 base and J by 4 bases, with 10 bases between the two germline ends. TCRdb's copy holds only in-frame clones and misses some; the assay was immunoSEQ multiplex PCR. The top ten hold over 1.1% of the sample, which has approximately 53,000 clones, about 95% seen once. The sequence came from an adult with tuberculosis. The specimen comprised PBMCs, sampled at tuberculosis diagnosis. V and J are TRBV7-2 and TRBJ2-5; D is unclear. The CDR3 is CASSLGAVVETQYF. The CDR3 DNA follows: TGTGCCAGCAGCTTAGGTGCGGTTGTAGAGACCCAGTACTTC. The full variable domain, rest sourced from reference TRBV7-2 and TRBJ2-5, is GAGVSQSPSNKVTEKGKDVELRCDPISGHTALYWYRQSLGQGLEFLIYFQGNSAPDKSGLPSDRFSAERTGGSVSTLTIQRTQQEDSAVYLCASSLGAVVETQYFGPGTRLLVL.